This T cell receptor beta chain was sequenced for a study of T cells in Graves' hyperthyroidism and ophthalmopathy. RNA transcripts served as the template for amplifying TCR beta CDR3 regions. HTBI primers were used for first-round RT-PCR of the TCR CDR3. TCRdb re-derived calls from the multiplex PCR reads in MiXCR, one entry per CDR3 protein. The repertoire holds tens of thousands of distinct CDR3 sequences, with roughly 45% as singletons. The germline gives CDR1 MDHEN, CDR2 SYDVKM. The germline V and J ends were trimmed by 3 bases and 10 bases, with 7 bases remaining between them. The CDR3 runs to 11 residues. In this sample, this clonotype turned up many times.

V gene TRBV28 combines with J gene TRBJ2-1; D is uncertain. Source material: blood. The sequence was collected from a woman aged 30 to 39 with Graves' hyperthyroidism. The CDR3 loop is CASSFAPEQFF. In nucleotides, the CDR3 is TGTGCCAGCAGTTTCGCCCCAGAGCAGTTCTTC.